These 19 T cell receptor beta chains originate from one sample sequenced in a study of response to subunit inactivated influenza vaccine. TCRdb recomputed calls from the RT-PCR reads with MiXCR, one row per CDR3 protein. The profile shows fewer than 700,000 distinct CDR3 sequences, under 15% of them singletons. Sequencing used PBMCs from blood, obtained 45 days after vaccination. The origin of the receptors is a man aged 50 to 60 who received an inactivated influenza vaccine.

The CDR3 region has the DNA TGTGCCACCTATGACTCAGGGTTAGAGACCCAGTACTTC. Protein: CATYDSGLETQYF. The chain couples TRBV10-3 to TRBJ2-5; D possibly corresponds to TRBD1 (5 bases). V was shortened by 10 bases and J by 4 bases, with 16 bases between the two germline ends. This CDR3 contains 13 residues. The germline V gene encodes CDR1 ENHRY and CDR2 SYGVKD.

The chain combines TRBV7-3 with TRBJ2-7, with D tentatively TRBD2 (6 bases). Germline CDR1 is SGHTA and CDR2 is FQGTGA. V dropped 5 bases and J dropped 0 bases, with 14 bases sitting between them. The CDR3 runs to 15 residues. CDR3 protein: CASSPYGGNSYEQYF. The CDR3, as DNA: TGTGCCAGCAGCCCGTACGGCGGGAACTCCTACGAGCAGTACTTC.

The table lists this clonotype with a few counts. The rearrangement uses TRBV28 and TRBJ2-7; tentatively, D is TRBD1 (8 bases). Trimming pared 6 bases from V and 4 bases from J, leaving 22 bases between. Germline CDR1 and CDR2: MDHEN and SYDVKM. The CDR3 totals 16 residues. The CDR3: CASSRSGGGGIYEQYF. The DNA of the CDR3 is TGTGCCAGCAGCCGATCAGGGGGCGGGGGAATTTACGAGCAGTACTTC.

In this sample, this clonotype turned up a few times. The genes are TRBV10-3 and TRBJ2-3, with 8 nucleotides matching TRBD1. Germline values: CDR1 ENHRY, CDR2 SYGVKD. CDR3 size: 15 residues. The V and J ends lost 6 bases and 2 bases, in that order; junction bases with no gene match: 7. The CDR3 sequence: CAISPGQEITDTQYF. The DNA of the CDR3 is TGTGCCATCAGCCCGGGACAGGAGATCACAGATACGCAGTATTTT.

This chain connects TRBV6-2 or TRBV6-3 to TRBJ2-1, with 12 bases aligning to TRBD2. V lost 1 base and J lost 0; bases outside the gene matches: 4. This CDR3 spans 18 amino acids. Germline CDR1 MNHEY, CDR2 SVGEGT. CDR3 amino acids: CASSYWLAGGPSYNEQFF. The CDR3 bases are TGTGCCAGCAGTTACTGGCTAGCGGGAGGGCCCTCCTACAATGAGCAGTTCTTC.

This clonotype was seen a handful of times. The gene calls are TRBV6-2 or TRBV6-3 and TRBJ1-3; D is possibly TRBD1 (5 bases). Trimming stripped 6 bases from V and 5 bases from J, with 14 bases between. The CDR3 is 14 amino acids. CDR1 is MNHEY and CDR2 is SVGEGT in the germline V gene. Here the CDR3 DNA reads TGTGCCAGCAGCCCCGGACAACGGCGAAACACCATATATTTT. This codes for CASSPGQRRNTIYF.

This clonotype has only a few counts. The gene calls are TRBV4-2 and TRBJ2-6; TRBD1 matches 8 bases. The CDR3 has 18 amino acids. Germline V gene lookup returns CDR1 LGHNA and CDR2 YNFKEQ. J was trimmed by 0 bases and V by 4 bases; bases with no gene match: 8. This CDR3 reads CASSPTGALLSGANVLTF. In DNA, the CDR3 is TGTGCCAGCAGCCCGACAGGGGCTCTTCTCTCTGGGGCCAACGTCCTGACTTTC.

This clonotype was detected many times. The CDR3 DNA sequence: TGTGCCAGCAGCCCACTGCCGACGACGAGCTCCTACAATGAGCAGTTCTTC. It encodes CASSPLPTTSSYNEQFF. This chain connects TRBV4-2 to TRBJ2-1; D not certain. Deletions cut 4 bases from V and 0 bases from J, with 16 bases between. The CDR3 contains 17 residues. The V gene's germline CDR1 is LGHNA and CDR2 YNFKEQ.

This rearrangement joins TRBV5-1 to TRBJ2-1; 8 nucleotides line up with TRBD2. Germline V CDR1 and CDR2: SGHRS, YFSETQ. Trimming took 2 bases from V and 8 from J; bases not matched to a gene: 9. The CDR3 is 15 residues long. The CDR3 here is CASSFAGTSLDEQFF. The CDR3 coding sequence is TGCGCCAGCAGCTTTGCCGGGACTAGTTTGGATGAGCAGTTCTTC.

The rearrangement joins TRBV7-2 to TRBJ1-2; no firm D call. Trimming stripped 1 base from V and 1 base from J, with 7 bases between. From germline, CDR1 is SGHTA and CDR2 FQGNSA. The CDR3 has 14 residues. CDR3 loop: CASSLGSVNYGYTF. The CDR3 DNA is TGTGCCAGCAGCTTAGGGTCCGTTAACTATGGCTACACCTTC.

This clonotype has just a few counts. The chain couples TRBV5-5 to TRBJ2-3; D is perhaps TRBD2 (5 bases). Per germline, CDR1 SGHKS and CDR2 YYEKEE (reference sequence). The ends were cut back, 1 base at V and 2 bases at J, with 8 bases in the middle. The CDR3 loop spans 14 amino acids. CDR3 in amino acids: CASSLSGLTDTQYF. For the CDR3, the DNA is TGTGCCAGCAGCTTGTCTGGACTCACAGATACGCAGTATTTT.

This clonotype was counted only a few times. The rearrangement links TRBV6-5 to TRBJ2-7; D is perhaps TRBD2 (6 bases). The CDR3 loop spans 13 amino acids. Germline V gene sequence: CDR1 MNHEY, CDR2 SVGAGI. Between the trimmed V and J ends, which lost 3 bases and 5 bases, there was a span of 11 bases. CDR3 region: CASSYSGDHEQYF. Here the CDR3 DNA reads TGTGCCAGCAGTTATTCGGGAGATCACGAGCAGTACTTC.

A few counts support this clonotype. CDR3: CASSSSGTGSYNEQFF. The CDR3, as DNA: TGTGCCAGCAGTAGCTCCGGGACAGGTTCCTACAATGAGCAGTTCTTC. The chain couples TRBV28 to TRBJ2-1; TRBD1 matches 8 bases. The V segment lost 5 bases and the J segment 1 base; nucleotides outside the gene matches: 7. The CDR3 sequence is 16 residues long. Germline values: CDR1 MDHEN, CDR2 SYDVKM.

This rearrangement joins TRBV7-9 to TRBJ2-7; TRBD2 is a possible D gene (5 bases). Germline lookup yields CDR1 SEHNR and CDR2 FQNEAQ (reference sequence). Trimming cost V 5 bases and J 5 bases, with 16 bases left between them. The CDR3 has 14 residues. The CDR3 sequence: CASSPPVGADEQYF. CDR3 DNA: TGTGCCAGCAGCCCCCCAGTGGGAGCAGACGAGCAGTACTTC.

This clonotype was picked up a small number of times. This chain joins TRBV27 and TRBJ2-7, with D perhaps TRBD2 (6 bases). The CDR3 runs 13 residues. Trimming removed 5 bases from V and 6 bases from J, with 14 bases in between. Germline loops: CDR1 MNHEY, CDR2 SMNVEV (reference sequence). The CDR3, as DNA: TGTGCCAGCAGTCCAGGACTGGGGGGCGAGCAGTACTTC. This translates into CASSPGLGGEQYF.

There are many counts of this clonotype. The rearrangement uses TRBV20-1 and TRBJ2-7; D possibly matches TRBD1 or TRBD2 (5 bases each). V shed 3 bases and J shed 4 bases, with 7 bases lying between them. Germline V gene lookup returns CDR1 DFQATT and CDR2 SNEGSKA (reference sequence). The CDR3 extends over 11 amino acids. The CDR3 region is CSARWGYEQYF. The CDR3, as DNA: TGCAGTGCTAGGTGGGGGTACGAGCAGTACTTC.

This clonotype was observed a few times. J is TRBJ2-2 and V is TRBV5-1, with D maybe TRBD2 (5 bases). Germline V gives CDR1 SGHRS, CDR2 YFSETQ. The length of the CDR3 is 14 residues. The V and J ends lost 6 bases and 4 bases respectively, with 13 bases between them. The CDR3 here is CASNDRDRTGELFF. In DNA form, the CDR3 reads TGCGCCAGCAACGATCGGGATCGCACCGGGGAGCTGTTTTTT.

This clonotype has only a few counts. The chain has TRBV12-3 or TRBV12-4 and TRBJ2-7; either TRBD1 or TRBD2 may fit D (5 bases each). The length of the CDR3 is 14 residues. V lost 6 bases to trimming and J lost 7 bases, with 19 bases between them. CDR3 in DNA: TGTGCCAGCAGCCCTGAAGGTCGGGGCTTGGAGCAGTACTTC. Protein product: CASSPEGRGLEQYF.

This clonotype was recorded a few times. V gene TRBV6-2 or TRBV6-3 combines with J gene TRBJ1-2, with D possibly being TRBD1 (5 bases). The length of the CDR3 is 16 residues. The V end was cut by 6 bases, the J end by 5 bases, with 22 bases between. Germline V gene data show CDR1 as MNHEY and CDR2 as SVGEGT. The CDR3 loop is CASRERGAAAAYGYTF. The CDR3 region has the DNA TGTGCCAGCAGGGAAAGGGGTGCCGCGGCGGCTTATGGCTACACCTTC.